This T cell receptor (beta chain) was documented in a study of shared clonotypes between healthy human individuals. Of note for this clone: The antigen remains unidentified.

Study-level points and caveats: In general, naive subsets displayed greater estimated richness than memory subsets did.

The V end lost 2 bases, the J end lost 4 bases, and 12 bases lay between the germline ends. The V gene's germline CDR1 is SGHDT and CDR2 YYEEEE. This CDR3 spans 14 amino acids. In the original workflow: Junction-only sequences without quality scores were provided by ImmunoSEQ, so filtering was different. TCRdb's copy holds only in-frame clones and misses some; the assay was immunoSEQ multiplex PCR. Clone size and the V and J calls come from that table; the DNA yielded D and trimming. The sample shows roughly 2.2 million clones, 93% of them seen only once. Donors had no recently reported acute infections or vaccinations and were HIV-negative.

The chain couples TRBV5-6 to TRBJ1-2; weak D call: TRBD1 (5 bases). This sequence originates from a man younger than 35 in good health. Some clones in this sample may be carry-over from other donors' samples. Sequencing was performed on naive CD4+ T cells from PBMCs. Subset specified: CD45RA+ positively selected. CDR3 sequence reads: CASSFLGTPYGYTF. Written as DNA, the CDR3 is TGTGCCAGCAGCTTTTTAGGGACGCCCTATGGCTACACCTTC.